There are many counts of the clone carrying this TCR beta chain. Its antigen remains unidentified. V was trimmed by 4 bases and J by 10 bases, leaving 17 bases between them. From germline, CDR1 is SGHVS and CDR2 FNYEAQ. The length of the CDR3 is 15 residues. This specimen comes from a study of T cell repertoires in cytomegalovirus infection. The wider study: It can be stated that public TCR beta signatures indicated CMV infection as well as a matching HLA type. Points from the study as a whole: HLA-C-restricted CMV clonotypes gave the most frequent clonotype in two of eight donors.

One entry per CDR3 protein, called by TCRdb with MiXCR from the reads. The sample consists of approximately 500,000 distinct CDR3 sequences, 16% of them appearing once. The TCR comes from a human donor in good health (CMV status not recorded). Some clones in this sample may be carry-over from other donors' samples. Sequencing used CD8+ T cells from PBMCs. This sequence joins TRBV7-6 and TRBJ1-6; D not resolved. CDR3 DNA sequence: TGTGCCAGCAGCTCAGCGCTGGGCCCAGGCTCACCCCTCCACTTT. It translates to CASSSALGPGSPLHF.